Listed below are T cell receptor beta chains from one sample, sequenced in a study of cytomegalovirus exposure and HLA in healthy donors. The table came from immunoSEQ multiplex PCR; TCRdb's copy has only in-frame clones and leaves some out. The table lists approximately 200,000 clones, approximately 84% of them singletons. Sequencing was performed on PBMCs. The receptors stem from a woman in her twenties or thirties in good health and CMV-seropositive. Each CDR3 is given with its conserved first and last residue. A D gene is named only where the DNA matches it firmly. Clone size appears in some rows only: once, few, many, or a class for an expanded clone.

>NA|TRBJ1-5|NA|TRBV5-1|14
CASSATGPNQPQHF
TGCGCCAGCAGCGCAACAGGGCCGAATCAGCCCCAGCATTTT
>TRBD2|TRBJ2-3|NA|TRBV5-1|14
CASSLRDYTDTQYF
TGCGCCAGCAGCTTGAGGGACTACACAGATACGCAGTATTTT
>TRBD2|TRBJ2-1|NA|TRBV2|19
CASSPNLGGGGPSYNEQFF
TGTGCCAGCAGTCCCAATCTTGGCGGCGGGGGGCCCTCCTACAATGAGCAGTTCTTC
>NA|TRBJ2-1|few|TRBV27|12
CASSYGGAEQFF
TGTGCCAGCAGTTATGGGGGGGCAGAGCAGTTCTTC
>NA|TRBJ1-2|NA|TRBV19|12
CASGLRAYGYTF
TGTGCCAGTGGCTTGAGGGCCTATGGCTACACCTTC
>NA|TRBJ1-1|once|TRBV5-1|18
CASSLAGGGERVNTEAFF
TGCGCCAGCAGCTTGGCCGGCGGGGGCGAAAGGGTAAACACTGAAGCTTTCTTT
>TRBD1|TRBJ2-7|NA|TRBV19|17
CASSTHQRTGGPYEQYF
TGTGCCAGTAGTACCCACCAACGGACAGGGGGACCCTACGAGCAGTACTTC
>NA|TRBJ2-2|few|TRBV28|13
CASSFLRTGELFF
TGTGCCAGCAGTTTTTTGAGAACCGGGGAGCTGTTTTTT
>NA|TRBJ1-2|NA|TRBV19|12
CASSPTGLGYTF
TGTGCCAGTAGCCCTACAGGGTTAGGCTACACCTTC
>NA|TRBJ2-3|NA|TRBV11-2|13
CASSPAGWDTQYF
TGTGCCAGCAGCCCGGCGGGATGGGATACGCAGTATTTT
>NA|TRBJ2-4|NA|TRBV5-4|15
CASSGGTTARDIQYF
TGTGCCAGCAGCGGGGGGACGACCGCCCGGGACATTCAGTACTTC
>NA|TRBJ2-7|NA|TRBV25-1|15
CASSEGAASSYEQYF
TGTGCCAGCAGTGAGGGAGCGGCCAGCTCCTACGAGCAGTACTTC
>NA|TRBJ1-2|NA|TRBV4-3|16
CASSPGGASANYGYTF
TGCGCCAGCAGCCCCGGTGGGGCTTCAGCTAACTATGGCTACACCTTC
>TRBD2|TRBJ2-3|few|TRBV19|14
CASTLAGGAGTQYF
TGTGCCAGTACCCTAGCGGGGGGAGCAGGTACGCAGTATTTT
>NA|TRBJ2-1|NA|TRBV6-5|15
CASSYGAGIYNEQFF
TGTGCCAGCAGTTACGGGGCGGGGATTTACAATGAGCAGTTCTTC
>NA|TRBJ2-7|NA|TRBV7-8|12
CASSQDSREQYF
TGTGCCAGCAGCCAGGACAGTCGGGAGCAGTACTTC
>TRBD2|TRBJ2-1|NA|TRBV7-9|17
CASSLGATSARTNEQFF
TGTGCCAGCAGCTTAGGGGCGACTAGCGCAAGAACCAATGAGCAGTTCTTC
>TRBD2|TRBJ2-1|NA|TRBV4-2|13
CASSQQTSGEQFF
TGTGCCAGCAGCCAACAAACTAGCGGTGAGCAGTTCTTC
>TRBD2|TRBJ2-7|NA|TRBV7-2|17
CASSLVGGLAASYEQYF
TGTGCCAGCAGCTTAGTAGGGGGACTAGCGGCTTCCTACGAGCAGTACTTC
>TRBD1|TRBJ2-5|NA|TRBV2|18
CASSEARTGILGQETQYF
TGTGCCAGCAGTGAGGCCCGGACAGGGATCTTGGGGCAAGAGACCCAGTACTTC
>NA|TRBJ1-1|NA|TRBV7-8|16
CASSFFQGRKNTEAFF
TGTGCCAGCAGCTTTTTCCAGGGGCGAAAGAACACTGAAGCTTTCTTT
>NA|TRBJ2-5|NA|TRBV5-1|12
CASSPPKETQYF
TGCGCCAGCAGCCCACCTAAAGAGACCCAGTACTTC
>TRBD1|TRBJ2-6|once|TRBV5-4|18
CASSFGTGHYSGANVLTF
TGTGCCAGCAGCTTCGGGACAGGACACTACTCTGGGGCCAACGTCCTGACTTTC
>NA|TRBJ1-4|NA|TRBV7-2|16
CASSLTPGSTNEKLFF
TGTGCCAGCAGCTTAACACCAGGGTCAACTAATGAAAAACTGTTTTTT
>TRBD2|TRBJ2-1|NA|TRBV5-1|16
CASSLPSGRPRGEQFF
TGCGCCAGCAGCTTGCCTAGCGGGAGGCCGCGGGGTGAGCAGTTCTTC
>NA|TRBJ1-1|NA|TRBV7-9|16
CASSLAQSEMNTEAFF
TGTGCCAGCAGCTTAGCCCAGAGCGAGATGAACACTGAAGCTTTCTTT
>TRBD1|TRBJ2-1|NA|TRBV7-8|15
CASSSGQGKYNEQFF
TGTGCCAGCAGCTCGGGACAGGGGAAGTACAATGAGCAGTTCTTC
>NA|TRBJ2-3|NA|TRBV7-9|14
CASRPQGGADTQYF
TGTGCCAGCAGACCACAGGGGGGGGCAGATACGCAGTATTTT
>NA|TRBJ2-1|NA|TRBV15|13
CATSRDAVGEQFF
TGTGCCACCAGCAGAGATGCCGTCGGTGAGCAGTTCTTC
>NA|TRBJ2-1|NA|TRBV2|14
CASSDLVTDNEQFF
TGTGCCAGCAGTGATTTAGTTACGGACAATGAGCAGTTCTTC
>TRBD1|TRBJ1-2|NA|TRBV10-2|15
CASTGWAGGDYGYTF
TGCGCCAGCACCGGATGGGCAGGGGGCGACTATGGCTACACCTTC
>NA|TRBJ1-1|NA|TRBV6-4|13
CASSGTMNTEAFF
TGTGCCAGCTCTGGCACTATGAACACTGAAGCTTTCTTT
>NA|TRBJ1-1|NA|TRBV9|17
CASSTKVGIPKNTEAFF
TGTGCCAGCAGCACTAAAGTAGGTATTCCGAAAAACACTGAAGCTTTCTTT
>NA|TRBJ1-5|once|TRBV2|15
CASSEFKESNQPQHF
TGTGCCAGCAGTGAATTCAAGGAGAGCAATCAGCCCCAGCATTTT
>NA|TRBJ2-7|few|TRBV11-2|14
CASSRGPQGYEQYF
TGTGCCAGCAGCCGTGGCCCACAGGGTTACGAGCAGTACTTC
>TRBD1|TRBJ2-1|once|TRBV2|13
CASRRTGAGEQFF
TGTGCCAGCAGGCGGACAGGGGCAGGTGAGCAGTTCTTC
>NA|TRBJ1-1|NA|TRBV7-2|16
CASSLGPTTGYTEAFF
TGTGCCAGCAGCTTAGGGCCGACCACAGGGTACACTGAAGCTTTCTTT
>NA|TRBJ1-2|NA|TRBV2|11
CAGRQVYGYTF
TGTGCCGGACGACAGGTCTATGGCTACACCTTC
>NA|TRBJ2-1|NA|TRBV5-1|15
CASSLRDKAYNEQFF
TGCGCCAGCAGCTTGCGAGACAAGGCTTACAATGAGCAGTTCTTC
>NA|TRBJ2-2|NA|TRBV5-1|17
CASSPDPGAVDTGELFF
TGCGCCAGCAGCCCAGATCCAGGGGCAGTGGACACCGGGGAGCTGTTTTTT
>TRBD2|TRBJ2-7|NA|TRBV10-1|14
CASSEAGDRDEQYF
TGCGCCAGCAGTGAGGCGGGGGATCGGGACGAGCAGTACTTC
>NA|TRBJ2-3|NA|TRBV2|13
CASSVGATGTQYF
TGTGCCAGCAGTGTGGGAGCAACGGGTACGCAGTATTTT
>NA|TRBJ1-6|NA|TRBV28|15
CASLTSRRGNSPLHF
TGTGCCAGCCTTACCAGCAGGCGAGGGAATTCACCCCTCCACTTT
>TRBD1|TRBJ1-1|NA|TRBV6-1|15
CASTNYWDRGYEAFF
TGTGCCAGCACAAATTACTGGGACAGGGGATATGAAGCTTTCTTT
>NA|TRBJ2-1|medium-sized|TRBV28|13
CASSLITPREQFF
TGTGCCAGCAGTTTAATTACCCCGCGTGAGCAGTTCTTC
>NA|TRBJ1-5|NA|TRBV7-9|18
CASSLGAQASLLNQPQHF
TGTGCCAGCAGCCTGGGGGCCCAGGCCTCCCTTTTAAATCAGCCCCAGCATTTT
>TRBD1|TRBJ1-1|medium-sized|TRBV10-3|15
CAITGGDRGLTEAFF
TGTGCCATCACCGGAGGGGACAGAGGGCTCACTGAAGCTTTCTTT
>NA|TRBJ2-5|NA|TRBV6-1|13
CASSEWGLRSQYF
TGTGCCAGCAGTGAATGGGGCCTCCGATCCCAGTACTTC
>NA|TRBJ1-1|NA|TRBV4-1|15
CASNSPTGGRTEAFF
TGCGCCAGCAACTCACCCACGGGGGGCAGGACTGAAGCTTTCTTT
>TRBD1|TRBJ1-2|NA|TRBV6-6|14
CASSPQGALFRDTF
TGTGCCAGCAGCCCACAGGGGGCCCTCTTTCGGGACACCTTC